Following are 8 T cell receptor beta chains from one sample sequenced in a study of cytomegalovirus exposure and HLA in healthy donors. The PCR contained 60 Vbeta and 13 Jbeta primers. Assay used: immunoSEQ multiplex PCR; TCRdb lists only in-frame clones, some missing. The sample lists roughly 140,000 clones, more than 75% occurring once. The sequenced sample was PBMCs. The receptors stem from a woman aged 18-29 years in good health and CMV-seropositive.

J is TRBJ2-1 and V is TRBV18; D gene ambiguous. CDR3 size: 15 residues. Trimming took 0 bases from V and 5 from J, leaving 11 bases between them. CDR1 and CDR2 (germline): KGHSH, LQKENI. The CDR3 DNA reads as TGTGCCAGCTCACCACCGGCCAGTCTCCACAATGAGCAGTTCTTC. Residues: CASSPPASLHNEQFF.

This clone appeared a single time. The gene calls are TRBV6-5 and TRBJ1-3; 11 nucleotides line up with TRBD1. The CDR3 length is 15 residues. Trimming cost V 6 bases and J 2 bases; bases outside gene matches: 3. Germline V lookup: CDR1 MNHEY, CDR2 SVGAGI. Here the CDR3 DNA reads TGTGCCAGCAGACGGGACAGGGGGACTGGAAACACCATATATTTT. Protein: CASRRDRGTGNTIYF.

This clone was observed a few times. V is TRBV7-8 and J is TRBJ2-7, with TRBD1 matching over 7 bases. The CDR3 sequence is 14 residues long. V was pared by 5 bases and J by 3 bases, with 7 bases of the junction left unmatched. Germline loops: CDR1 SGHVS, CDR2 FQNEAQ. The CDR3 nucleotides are TGTGCCAGCAGCACAGGGGCATCAGGCTACGAGCAGTACTTC. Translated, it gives CASSTGASGYEQYF.

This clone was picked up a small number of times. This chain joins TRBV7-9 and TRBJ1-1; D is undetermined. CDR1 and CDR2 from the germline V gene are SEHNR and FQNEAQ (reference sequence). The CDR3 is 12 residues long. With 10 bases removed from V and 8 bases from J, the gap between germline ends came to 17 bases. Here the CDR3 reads CATDHSLGEAFF. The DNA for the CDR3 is TGTGCCACCGATCACTCCCTCGGGGAAGCTTTCTTT. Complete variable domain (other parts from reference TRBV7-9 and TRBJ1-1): DTGVSQNPRHKITKRGQNVTFRCDPISEHNRLYWYRQTLGQGPEFLTYFQNEAQLEKSRLLSDRFSAERPKGSFSTLEIQRTEQGDSAMYLCATDHSLGEAFFGQGTRLTVV.

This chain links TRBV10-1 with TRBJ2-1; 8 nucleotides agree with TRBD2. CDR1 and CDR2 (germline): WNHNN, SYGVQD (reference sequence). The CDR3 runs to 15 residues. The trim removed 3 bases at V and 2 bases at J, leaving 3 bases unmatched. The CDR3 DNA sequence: TGCGCCAGCAGTGACGGGGGGGGGCCCTACAATGAGCAGTTCTTC. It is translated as CASSDGGGPYNEQFF.

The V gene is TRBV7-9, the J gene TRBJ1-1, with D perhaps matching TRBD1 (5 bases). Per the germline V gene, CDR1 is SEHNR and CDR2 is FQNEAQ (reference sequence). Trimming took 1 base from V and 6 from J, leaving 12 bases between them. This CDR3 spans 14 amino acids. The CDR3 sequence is CASSLVTAGSEAFF. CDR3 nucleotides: TGTGCCAGCAGCTTAGTGACAGCTGGTTCTGAAGCTTTCTTT.

DNA for the CDR3: TGTGCCAGCAGCTTACACAGGATCCGGGAGGCGACCCAGTACTTC. Protein product: CASSLHRIREATQYF. The rearrangement uses TRBV5-6 and TRBJ2-5; 7 nucleotides align to TRBD2. Germline V gives CDR1 SGHDT, CDR2 YYEEEE. The CDR3 has 15 residues. The V gene end was trimmed by 2 bases and the J gene end by 7 bases; junction bases not matched to a gene: 11.

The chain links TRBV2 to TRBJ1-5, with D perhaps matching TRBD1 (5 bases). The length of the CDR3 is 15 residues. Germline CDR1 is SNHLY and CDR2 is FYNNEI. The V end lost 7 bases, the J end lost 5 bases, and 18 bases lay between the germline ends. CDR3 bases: TGTGCCAGCACCAGGGACGCCGGAGGGGATCAGCCCCAGCATTTT. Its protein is CASTRDAGGDQPQHF.